This TCR beta chain was sequenced for a study of blood T cell repertoires in COVID-19. Study background: Collection of acute and convalescent COVID-19 samples took place in the United States, Italy and Spain. Sources were T cells, B-cell-depleted T cells, or PBMCs; the material itself was cDNA or gDNA.

While infection was still active, Seattle patients were enrolled and then followed longitudinally. Original processing methods: Amplifying reference gene primers gave estimates of nucleated cell counts. This table comes from immunoSEQ multiplex PCR, and its TCRdb copy is limited to in-frame clones, with some not included. V and J calls and clone size are given by that table; D and trimming were obtained from the DNA. The sample consists of roughly 100,000 clones, more than 80% of them appearing once. CDR1 is LGHNA and CDR2 is YSLEER in the germline V gene. The ends were cut back, 1 base at V and 1 base at J, with 7 bases in the middle. This CDR3 comprises 14 residues.

The source is an elderly man with COVID-19, enrolled during active disease. The V gene is TRBV4-3, the J gene TRBJ1-1; the D is unclear. The sequenced sample was peripheral blood. The CDR3 region has the DNA TGCGCCAGCAGCCAAGCCCACTCGAACACTGAAGCTTTCTTT. Translation: CASSQAHSNTEAFF.